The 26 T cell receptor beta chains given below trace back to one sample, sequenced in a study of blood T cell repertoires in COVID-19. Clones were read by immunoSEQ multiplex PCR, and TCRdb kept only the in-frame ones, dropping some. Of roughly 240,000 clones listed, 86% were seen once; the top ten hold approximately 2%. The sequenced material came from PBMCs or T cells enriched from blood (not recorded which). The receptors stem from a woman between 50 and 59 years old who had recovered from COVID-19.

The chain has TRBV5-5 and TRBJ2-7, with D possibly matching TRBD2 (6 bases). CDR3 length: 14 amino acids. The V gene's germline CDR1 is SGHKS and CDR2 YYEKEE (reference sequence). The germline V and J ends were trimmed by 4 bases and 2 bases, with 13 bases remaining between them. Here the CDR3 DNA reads TGTGCCAGCAGCCGGGACTCAGGCCCCTACGAGCAGTACTTC. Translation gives CASSRDSGPYEQYF.

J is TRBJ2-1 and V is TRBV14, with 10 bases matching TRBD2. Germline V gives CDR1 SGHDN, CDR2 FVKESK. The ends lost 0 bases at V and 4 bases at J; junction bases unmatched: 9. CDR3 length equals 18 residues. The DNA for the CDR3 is TGTGCCAGCAGCCAAGATAACCTAGCGGGGGCCCTTTACAATGAGCAGTTCTTC. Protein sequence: CASSQDNLAGALYNEQFF.

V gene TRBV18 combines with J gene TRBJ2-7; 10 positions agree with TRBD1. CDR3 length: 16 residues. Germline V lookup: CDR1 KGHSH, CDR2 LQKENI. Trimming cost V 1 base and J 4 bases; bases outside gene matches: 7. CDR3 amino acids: CASSPQGQGVGYEQYF. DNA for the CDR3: TGTGCCAGCTCACCACAAGGACAGGGGGTAGGGTACGAGCAGTACTTC. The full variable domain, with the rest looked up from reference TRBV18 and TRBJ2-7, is NAGVMQNPRHLVRRRGQEARLRCSPMKGHSHVYWYRQLPEEGLKFMVYLQKENIIDESGMPKERFSAEFPKEGPSILRIQQVVRGDSAAYFCASSPQGQGVGYEQYFGPGTRLTVT.

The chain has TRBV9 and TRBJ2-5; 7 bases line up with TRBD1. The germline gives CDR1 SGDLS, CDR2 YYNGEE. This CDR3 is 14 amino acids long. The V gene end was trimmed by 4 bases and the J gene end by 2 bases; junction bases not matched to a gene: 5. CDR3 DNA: TGTGCCAGCAGCCCCAGGGACAGACAAGAGACCCAGTACTTC. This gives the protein CASSPRDRQETQYF.

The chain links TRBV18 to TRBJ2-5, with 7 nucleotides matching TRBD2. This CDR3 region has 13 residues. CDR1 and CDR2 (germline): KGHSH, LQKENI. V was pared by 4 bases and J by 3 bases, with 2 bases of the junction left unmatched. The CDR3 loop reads CASSRGGEETQYF. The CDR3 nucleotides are TGTGCCAGCTCACGGGGAGGGGAAGAGACCCAGTACTTC.

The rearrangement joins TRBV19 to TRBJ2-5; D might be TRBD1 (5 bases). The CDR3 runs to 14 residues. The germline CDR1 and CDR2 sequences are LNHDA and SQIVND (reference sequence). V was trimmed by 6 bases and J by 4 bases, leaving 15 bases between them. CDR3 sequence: CASSPGKWSETQYF. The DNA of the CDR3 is TGTGCCAGTAGCCCAGGGAAATGGTCAGAGACCCAGTACTTC.

For the CDR3, the DNA is TGTGCCAGCAGCTCCCGAGCGAACACTGAAGCTTTCTTT. Translation gives CASSSRANTEAFF. The rearrangement uses TRBV11-3 and TRBJ1-1; D gene unclear. The CDR3 has 13 residues. With 4 bases removed from V and 1 base from J, the gap between germline ends came to 7 bases. Germline V gives CDR1 SGHNT, CDR2 YENEEA.

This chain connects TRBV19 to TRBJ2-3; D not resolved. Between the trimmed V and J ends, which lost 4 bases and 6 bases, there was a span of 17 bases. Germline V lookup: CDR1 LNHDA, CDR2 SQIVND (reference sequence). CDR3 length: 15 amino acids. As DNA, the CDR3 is TGTGCCAGTAGTAGCGGTAGGAGAGGAGAGGATACGCAGTATTTT. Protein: CASSSGRRGEDTQYF.

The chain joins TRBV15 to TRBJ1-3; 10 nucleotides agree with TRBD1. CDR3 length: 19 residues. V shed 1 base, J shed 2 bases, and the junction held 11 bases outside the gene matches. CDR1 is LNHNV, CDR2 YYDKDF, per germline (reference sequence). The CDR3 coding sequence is TGTGCCACCAGCAGAGTACGGGGACAGGGGCTTACAGCTGGAAACACCATATATTTT. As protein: CATSRVRGQGLTAGNTIYF.

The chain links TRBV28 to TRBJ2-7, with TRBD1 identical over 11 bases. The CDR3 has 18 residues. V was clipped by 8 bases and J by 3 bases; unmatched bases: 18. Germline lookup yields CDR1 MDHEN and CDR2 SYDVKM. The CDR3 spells CASHAPGTGGQKGYEQYF. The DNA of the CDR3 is TGTGCCAGCCATGCCCCCGGGACAGGGGGTCAAAAAGGCTACGAGCAGTACTTC.

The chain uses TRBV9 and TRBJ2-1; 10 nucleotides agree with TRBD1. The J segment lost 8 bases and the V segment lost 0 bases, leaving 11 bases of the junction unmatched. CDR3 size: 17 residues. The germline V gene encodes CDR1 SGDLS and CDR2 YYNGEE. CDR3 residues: CASSVATGDRGFYEQFF. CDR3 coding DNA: TGTGCCAGCAGCGTAGCTACAGGGGACAGGGGATTCTATGAGCAGTTCTTC.

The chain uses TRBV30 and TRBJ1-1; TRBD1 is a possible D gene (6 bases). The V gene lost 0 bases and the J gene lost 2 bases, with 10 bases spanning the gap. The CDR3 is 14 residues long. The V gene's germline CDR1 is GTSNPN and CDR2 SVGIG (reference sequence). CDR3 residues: CAWSVDSSNTEAFF. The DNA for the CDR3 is TGTGCCTGGAGTGTGGACAGTTCCAACACTGAAGCTTTCTTT.

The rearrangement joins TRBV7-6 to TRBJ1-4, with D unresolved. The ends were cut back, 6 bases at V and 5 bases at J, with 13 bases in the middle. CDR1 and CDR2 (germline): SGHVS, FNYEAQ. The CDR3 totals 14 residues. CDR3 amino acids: CASSQFERNEKLFF. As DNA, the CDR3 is TGTGCCAGCAGTCAATTTGAGAGGAATGAAAAACTGTTTTTT.

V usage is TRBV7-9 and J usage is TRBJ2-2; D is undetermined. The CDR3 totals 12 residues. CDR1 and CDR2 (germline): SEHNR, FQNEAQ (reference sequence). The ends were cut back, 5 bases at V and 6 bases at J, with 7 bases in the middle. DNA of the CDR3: TGTGCCAGCAGCCCCACATCCGGGGAGCTGTTTTTT. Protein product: CASSPTSGELFF.

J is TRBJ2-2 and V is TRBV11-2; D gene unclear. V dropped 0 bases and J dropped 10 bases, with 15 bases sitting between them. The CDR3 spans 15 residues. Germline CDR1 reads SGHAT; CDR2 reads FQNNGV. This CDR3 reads CASSLDLGDHPELFF. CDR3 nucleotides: TGTGCCAGCAGCTTAGACCTAGGAGACCACCCGGAGCTGTTTTTT.

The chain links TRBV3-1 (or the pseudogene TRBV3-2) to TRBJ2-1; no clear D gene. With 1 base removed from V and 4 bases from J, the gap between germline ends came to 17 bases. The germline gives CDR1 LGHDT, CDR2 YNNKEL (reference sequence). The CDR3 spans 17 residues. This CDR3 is CASSQVSVSPRYNEQFF. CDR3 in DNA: TGTGCCAGCAGCCAAGTTTCGGTCTCCCCAAGATACAATGAGCAGTTCTTC.

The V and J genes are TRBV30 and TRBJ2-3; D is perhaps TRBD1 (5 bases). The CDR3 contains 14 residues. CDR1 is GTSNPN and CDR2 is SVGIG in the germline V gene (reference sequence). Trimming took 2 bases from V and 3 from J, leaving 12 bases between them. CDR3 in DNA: TGTGCCTGGAGTAGGGGCGGAATGACAGATACGCAGTATTTT. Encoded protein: CAWSRGGMTDTQYF.

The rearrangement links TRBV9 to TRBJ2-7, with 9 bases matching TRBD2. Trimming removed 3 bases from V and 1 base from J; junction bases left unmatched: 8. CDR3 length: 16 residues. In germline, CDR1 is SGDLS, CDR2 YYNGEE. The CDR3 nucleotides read TGTGCCAGCAGCGCCCAATTAGCGGGAGAATCCTACGAGCAGTACTTC. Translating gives CASSAQLAGESYEQYF. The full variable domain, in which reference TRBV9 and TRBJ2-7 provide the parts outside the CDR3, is DSGVTQTPKHLITATGQRVTLRCSPRSGDLSVYWYQQSLDQGLQFLIQYYNGEERAKGNILERFSAQQFPDLHSELNLSSLELGDSALYFCASSAQLAGESYEQYFGPGTRLTVT.

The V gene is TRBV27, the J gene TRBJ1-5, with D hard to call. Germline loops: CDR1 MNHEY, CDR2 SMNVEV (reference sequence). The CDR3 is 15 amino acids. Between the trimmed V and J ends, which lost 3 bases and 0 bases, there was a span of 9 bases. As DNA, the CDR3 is TGTGCCAGCAGTTTTCGAGAAAATAGCAATCAGCCCCAGCATTTT. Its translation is CASSFRENSNQPQHF.

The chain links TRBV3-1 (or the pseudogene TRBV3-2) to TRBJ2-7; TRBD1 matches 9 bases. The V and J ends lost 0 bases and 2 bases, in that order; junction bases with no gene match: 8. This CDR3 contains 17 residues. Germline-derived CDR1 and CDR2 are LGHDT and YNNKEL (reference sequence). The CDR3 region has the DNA TGTGCCAGCAGCCAAGAGTTAGGGGACAGGGTTCCCTACGAGCAGTACTTC. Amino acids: CASSQELGDRVPYEQYF.

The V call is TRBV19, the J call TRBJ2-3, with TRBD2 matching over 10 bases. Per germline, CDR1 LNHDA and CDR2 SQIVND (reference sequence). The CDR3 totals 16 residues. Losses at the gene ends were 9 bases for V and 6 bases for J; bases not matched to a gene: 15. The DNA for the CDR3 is TGTGCCAGCAGCCCATCCCGAACTAGCGGGGAGGATACGCAGTATTTT. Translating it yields CASSPSRTSGEDTQYF.

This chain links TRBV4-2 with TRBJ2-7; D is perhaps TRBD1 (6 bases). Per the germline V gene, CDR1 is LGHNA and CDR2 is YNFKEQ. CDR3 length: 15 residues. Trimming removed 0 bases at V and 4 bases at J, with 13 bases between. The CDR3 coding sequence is TGTGCCAGCAGCCAAGACCGGGGACACGGATACGAGCAGTACTTC. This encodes CASSQDRGHGYEQYF.

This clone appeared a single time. The CDR3 reads CASSVGSGSIHEQYF. The CDR3 DNA sequence: TGTGCCAGCAGCGTAGGTAGCGGGAGCATTCACGAGCAGTACTTC. This chain connects TRBV9 to TRBJ2-7; 9 bases align to TRBD2. V lost 0 bases to trimming and J lost 5 bases; unmatched junction nucleotides: 6. CDR3 size: 15 residues. Germline values: CDR1 SGDLS, CDR2 YYNGEE.

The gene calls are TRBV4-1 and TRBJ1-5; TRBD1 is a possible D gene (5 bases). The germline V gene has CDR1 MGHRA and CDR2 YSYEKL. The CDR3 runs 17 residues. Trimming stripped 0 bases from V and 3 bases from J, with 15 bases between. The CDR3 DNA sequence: TGCGCCAGCAGCCAAGATTCCCAGGGCAGAATCAATCAGCCCCAGCATTTT. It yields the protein CASSQDSQGRINQPQHF.

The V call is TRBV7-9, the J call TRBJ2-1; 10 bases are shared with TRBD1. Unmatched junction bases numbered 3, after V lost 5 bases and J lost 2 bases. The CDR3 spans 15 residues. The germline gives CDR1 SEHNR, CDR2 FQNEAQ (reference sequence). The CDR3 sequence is CASSGGTGAYNEQFF. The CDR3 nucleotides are TGTGCCAGCAGCGGAGGGACAGGGGCCTACAATGAGCAGTTCTTC.

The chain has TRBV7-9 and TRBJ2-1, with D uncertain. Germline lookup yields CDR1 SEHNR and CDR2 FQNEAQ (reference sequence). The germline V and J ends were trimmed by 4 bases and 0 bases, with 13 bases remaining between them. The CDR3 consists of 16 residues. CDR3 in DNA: TGTGCCAGCAGCTCAGAAGTTCTCAGCTCCTACAATGAGCAGTTCTTC. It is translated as CASSSEVLSSYNEQFF.